This is a list of T cell receptor beta chains from one sample in a study of STAT5B mutations in CD4+ large granular lymphocyte leukemia. Some clones are missing from TCRdb's copy, which holds only in-frame ones; the method was immunoSEQ multiplex PCR. This repertoire shows nearly 35,000 clones, 87% found once; its top ten account for less than 3.5%. What was sequenced was CD4+ T cells from blood buffy coats. The receptors shown here come from a human donor in good health. The CDR3 runs from the conserved cysteine through the conserved F or W. The D gene is left open where the match is weak. Clone size is not always given. Where it is, it says once, few, many or a class for expanded clones.

>TRBJ2-7|-|TRBV28|-
TGTGCCAGCAGACCAGGTTCCCTCTCCTACGAGCAGTACTTC
CASRPGSLSYEQYF
>TRBJ2-3|-|TRBV5-1|-
TGCGCCAGCAGCTTGGGTGGGCAGGGTTTGGATACGCAGTATTTT
CASSLGGQGLDTQYF
>TRBJ2-1|-|TRBV7-9|-
TGTGCCAGCGGGGGTGGCTCCTACAATGAGCAGTTCTTC
CASGGGSYNEQFF
>TRBJ1-5|-|TRBV27|-
TGTGCCAGCAGCTCCTTAGCCGGTGCGAGCAATCAGCCCCAGCATTTT
CASSSLAGASNQPQHF
>TRBJ2-2|-|TRBV4-1|-
TGCGCCAGCAGCCCGTTCGGTAGCGGAGCGAACACCGGGGAGCTGTTTTTT
CASSPFGSGANTGELFF
>TRBJ2-1|-|TRBV7-3|-
TGTGCCAGCAGCCAGACCTCGAGCTCCTACAATGAGCAGTTCTTC
CASSQTSSSYNEQFF
>TRBJ2-2|TRBD1|TRBV6-4|-
TGTGCCAGCAGTGCCCAGGGGGCGAGCACCGGGGAGCTGTTTTTT
CASSAQGASTGELFF
>TRBJ1-2|-|TRBV18|-
TGTGCCAGCTCTCAACGAGGGGATGGCTACACCTTC
CASSQRGDGYTF
>TRBJ2-7|TRBD1|TRBV15|-
TGTGCCACCAGCAGGGGACAGGGGGGTTACGAGCAGTACTTC
CATSRGQGGYEQYF
>TRBJ2-3|-|TRBV15|-
TGTGCCACCAGCAGGGGAGGAAGCACAGATACGCAGTATTTT
CATSRGGSTDTQYF
>TRBJ1-1|-|TRBV20-1|few
TGCAGTGCTAGAGATGGACGGCCGTCTTTCTTT
CSARDGRPSFF
>TRBJ2-7|TRBD1|TRBV11-2|-
TGTGCCAGCAGCTTACAGGGGGCACTCGAGCAGTACTTC
CASSLQGALEQYF
>TRBJ2-2|-|TRBV29-1|-
TGCAGCGTTGGGTCTGGTGCAGGGGTTGTCGGGGAGCTGTTTTTT
CSVGSGAGVVGELFF
>TRBJ2-5|TRBD1|TRBV9|-
TGTGCCAGCAGCCTTCAGGGGACAGCCCAAGAGACCCAGTACTTC
CASSLQGTAQETQYF
>TRBJ2-5|TRBD2|TRBV13|-
TGTGCCAGCAGCCGCGGGACTAGCGGGAGATTTGAGACCCAGTACTTC
CASSRGTSGRFETQYF
>TRBJ2-7|-|TRBV7-2|once
TGTGCCAGCAGCTTAACGGGCAGCTCCTACGAGCAGTACTTC
CASSLTGSSYEQYF